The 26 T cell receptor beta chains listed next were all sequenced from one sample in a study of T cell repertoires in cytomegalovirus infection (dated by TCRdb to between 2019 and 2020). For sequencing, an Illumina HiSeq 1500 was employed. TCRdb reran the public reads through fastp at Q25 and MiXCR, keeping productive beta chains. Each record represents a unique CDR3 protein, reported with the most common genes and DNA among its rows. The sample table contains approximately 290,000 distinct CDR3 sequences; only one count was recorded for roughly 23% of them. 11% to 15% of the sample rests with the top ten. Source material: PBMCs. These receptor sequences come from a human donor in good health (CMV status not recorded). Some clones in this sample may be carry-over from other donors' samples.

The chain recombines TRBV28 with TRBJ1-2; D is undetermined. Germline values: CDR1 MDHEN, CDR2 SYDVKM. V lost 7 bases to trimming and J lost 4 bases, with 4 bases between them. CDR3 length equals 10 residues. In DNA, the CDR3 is TGTGCCAGCATGAGCTATGGCTACACCTTC. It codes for CASMSYGYTF.

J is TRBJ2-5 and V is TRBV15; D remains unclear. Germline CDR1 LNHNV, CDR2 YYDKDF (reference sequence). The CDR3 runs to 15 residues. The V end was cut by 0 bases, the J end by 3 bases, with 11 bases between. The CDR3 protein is CATSRDPGGEETQYF. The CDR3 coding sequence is TGTGCCACCAGCAGAGATCCCGGTGGGGAAGAGACCCAGTACTTC.

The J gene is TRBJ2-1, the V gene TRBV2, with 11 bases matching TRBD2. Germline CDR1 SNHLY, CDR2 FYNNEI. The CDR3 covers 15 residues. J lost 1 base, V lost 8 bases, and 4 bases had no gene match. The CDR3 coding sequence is TGTGCCAGCTTCCTAGCGGGAGGTTCCTACAATGAGCAGTTCTTC. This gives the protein CASFLAGGSYNEQFF.

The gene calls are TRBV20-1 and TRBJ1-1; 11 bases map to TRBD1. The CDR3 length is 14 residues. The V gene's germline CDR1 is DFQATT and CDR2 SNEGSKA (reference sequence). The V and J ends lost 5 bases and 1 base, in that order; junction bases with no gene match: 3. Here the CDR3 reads CSAGTGGANTEAFF. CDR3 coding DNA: TGCAGTGCTGGGACAGGGGGAGCGAACACTGAAGCTTTCTTT.

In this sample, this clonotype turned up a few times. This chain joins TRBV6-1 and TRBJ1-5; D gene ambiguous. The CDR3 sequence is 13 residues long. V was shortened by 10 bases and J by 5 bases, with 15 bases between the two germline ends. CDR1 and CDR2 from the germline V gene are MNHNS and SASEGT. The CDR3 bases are TGTGCCACCGGCACTTCTGCCGATCAGCCCCAGCATTTT. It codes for CATGTSADQPQHF.

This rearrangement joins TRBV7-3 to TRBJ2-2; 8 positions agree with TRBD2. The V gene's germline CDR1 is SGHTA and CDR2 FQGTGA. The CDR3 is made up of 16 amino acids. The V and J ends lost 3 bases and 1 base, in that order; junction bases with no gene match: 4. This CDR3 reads CASSFYGGVNTGELFF. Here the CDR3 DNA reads TGTGCCAGCAGCTTCTACGGGGGGGTGAACACCGGGGAGCTGTTTTTT.

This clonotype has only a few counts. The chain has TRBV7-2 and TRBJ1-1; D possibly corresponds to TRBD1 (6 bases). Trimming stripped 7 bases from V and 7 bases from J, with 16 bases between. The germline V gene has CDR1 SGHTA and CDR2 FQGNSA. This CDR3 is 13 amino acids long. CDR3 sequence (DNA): TGTGCCAGCACCCAGGGGTTACGGCTTGAAGCTTTCTTT. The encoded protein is CASTQGLRLEAFF.

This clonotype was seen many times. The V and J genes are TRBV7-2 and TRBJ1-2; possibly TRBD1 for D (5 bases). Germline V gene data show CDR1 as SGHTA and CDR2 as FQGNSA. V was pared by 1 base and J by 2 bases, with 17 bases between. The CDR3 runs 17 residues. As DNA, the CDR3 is TGTGCCAGCAGCTTAGAGTCCGGGCAGGGACGGAACTATGGCTACACCTTC. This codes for CASSLESGQGRNYGYTF.

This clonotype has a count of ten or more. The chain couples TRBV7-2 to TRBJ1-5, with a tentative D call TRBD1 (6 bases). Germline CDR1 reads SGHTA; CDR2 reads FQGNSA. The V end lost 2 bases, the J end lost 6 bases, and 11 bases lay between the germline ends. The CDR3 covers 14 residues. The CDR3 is CASSLNREVQPQHF. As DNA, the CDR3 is TGTGCCAGCAGCTTAAACAGGGAGGTTCAGCCCCAGCATTTT.

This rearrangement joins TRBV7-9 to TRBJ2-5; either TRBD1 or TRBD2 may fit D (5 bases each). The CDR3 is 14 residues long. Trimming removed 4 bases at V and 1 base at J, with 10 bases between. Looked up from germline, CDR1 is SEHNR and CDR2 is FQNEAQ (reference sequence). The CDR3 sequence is CASSSLGTQETQYF. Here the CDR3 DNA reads TGTGCCAGCAGCTCGCTCGGGACCCAAGAGACCCAGTACTTC.

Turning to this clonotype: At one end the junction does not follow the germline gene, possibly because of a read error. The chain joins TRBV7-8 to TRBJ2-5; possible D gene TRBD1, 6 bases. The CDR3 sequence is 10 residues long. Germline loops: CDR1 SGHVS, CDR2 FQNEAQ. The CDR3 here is CASSPRLRGF. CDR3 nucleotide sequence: TGTGCCAGCAGTCCGAGACTCAGGGGTTTC.

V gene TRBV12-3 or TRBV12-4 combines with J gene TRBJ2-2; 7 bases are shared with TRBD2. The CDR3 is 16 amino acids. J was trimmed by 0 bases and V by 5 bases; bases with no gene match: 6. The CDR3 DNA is TGTGCCAGCAGTCCACGGACTAGTCCGAACACCGGGGAGCTGTTTTTT. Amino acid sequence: CASSPRTSPNTGELFF.

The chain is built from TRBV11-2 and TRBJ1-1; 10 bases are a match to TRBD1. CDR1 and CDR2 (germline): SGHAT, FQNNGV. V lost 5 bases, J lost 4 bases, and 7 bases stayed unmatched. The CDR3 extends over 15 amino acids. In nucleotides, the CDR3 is TGTGCCAGCAGCCCCCCGGGACAGGGGTTCACTGAAGCTTTCTTT. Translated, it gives CASSPPGQGFTEAFF. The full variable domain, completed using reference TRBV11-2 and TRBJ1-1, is EAGVAQSPRYKIIEKRQSVAFWCNPISGHATLYWYQQILGQGPKLLIQFQNNGVVDDSQLPKDRFSAERLKGVDSTLKIQPAKLEDSAVYLCASSPPGQGFTEAFFGQGTRLTVV.

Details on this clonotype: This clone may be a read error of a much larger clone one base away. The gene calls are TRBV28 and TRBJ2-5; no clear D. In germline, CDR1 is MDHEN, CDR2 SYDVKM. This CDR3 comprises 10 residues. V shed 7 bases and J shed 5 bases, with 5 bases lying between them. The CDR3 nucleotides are TGTGCCAGCAACGGGGAGACCCAGTACTTC. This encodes CASNGETQYF.

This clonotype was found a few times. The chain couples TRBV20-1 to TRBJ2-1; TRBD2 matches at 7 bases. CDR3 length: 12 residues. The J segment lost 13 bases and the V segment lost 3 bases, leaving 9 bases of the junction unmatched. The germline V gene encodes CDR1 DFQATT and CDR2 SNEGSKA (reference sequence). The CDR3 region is CSARTSSSNQFF. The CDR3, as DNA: TGCAGTGCTAGGACTAGCTCCAGCAACCAGTTCTTC.

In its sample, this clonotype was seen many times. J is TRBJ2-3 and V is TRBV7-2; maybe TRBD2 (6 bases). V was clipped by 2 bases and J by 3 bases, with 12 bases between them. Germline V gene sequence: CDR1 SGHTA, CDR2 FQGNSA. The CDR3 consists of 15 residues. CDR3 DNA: TGTGCCAGCAGCTTATTGGGAGGAGAGACAGATACGCAGTATTTT. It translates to CASSLLGGETDTQYF.

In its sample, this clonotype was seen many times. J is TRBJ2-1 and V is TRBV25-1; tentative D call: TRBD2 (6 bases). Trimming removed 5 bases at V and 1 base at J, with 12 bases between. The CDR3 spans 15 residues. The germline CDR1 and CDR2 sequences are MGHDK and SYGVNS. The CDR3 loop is CASSLGGASYNEQFF. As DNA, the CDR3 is TGTGCCAGCAGTCTTGGAGGGGCATCCTACAATGAGCAGTTCTTC.

The CDR3 region has the DNA TGTGCCAGCAGCCGGGATACGCTCAACGGGGAGCTGTTTTTT. Encoded protein: CASSRDTLNGELFF. The V call is TRBV7-2, the J call TRBJ2-2; perhaps TRBD2 as D (5 bases). Germline-derived CDR1 and CDR2 are SGHTA and FQGNSA. The germline V and J ends were trimmed by 5 bases and 7 bases, with 14 bases remaining between them. This CDR3 contains 14 residues.

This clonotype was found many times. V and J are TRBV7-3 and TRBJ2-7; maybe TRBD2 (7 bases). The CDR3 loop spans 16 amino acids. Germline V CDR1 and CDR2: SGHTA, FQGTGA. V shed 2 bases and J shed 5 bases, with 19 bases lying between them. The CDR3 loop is CASSLGGAGKPHEQYF. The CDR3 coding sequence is TGTGCCAGCAGCTTAGGGGGGGCAGGGAAGCCCCACGAGCAGTACTTC. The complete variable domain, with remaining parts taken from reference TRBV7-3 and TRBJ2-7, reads GAGVSQTPSNKVTEKGKYVELRCDPISGHTALYWYRQSLGQGPEFLIYFQGTGAADDSGLPNDRFFAVRPEGSVSTLKIQRTERGDSAVYLCASSLGGAGKPHEQYFGPGTRLTVT.

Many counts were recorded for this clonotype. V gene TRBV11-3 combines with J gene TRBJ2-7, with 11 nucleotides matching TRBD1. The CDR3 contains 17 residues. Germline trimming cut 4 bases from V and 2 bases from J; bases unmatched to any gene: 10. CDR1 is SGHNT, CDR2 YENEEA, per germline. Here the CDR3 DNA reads TGTGCCAGCAGCTGGAAAGGGACAGGGGGAATTGCCTACGAGCAGTACTTC. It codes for CASSWKGTGGIAYEQYF.

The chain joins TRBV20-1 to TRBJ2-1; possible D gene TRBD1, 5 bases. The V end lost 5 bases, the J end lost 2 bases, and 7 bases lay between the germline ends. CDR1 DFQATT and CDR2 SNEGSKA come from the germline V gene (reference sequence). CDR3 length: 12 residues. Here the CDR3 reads CSAPGTYNEQFF. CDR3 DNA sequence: TGCAGTGCTCCAGGGACCTACAATGAGCAGTTCTTC.

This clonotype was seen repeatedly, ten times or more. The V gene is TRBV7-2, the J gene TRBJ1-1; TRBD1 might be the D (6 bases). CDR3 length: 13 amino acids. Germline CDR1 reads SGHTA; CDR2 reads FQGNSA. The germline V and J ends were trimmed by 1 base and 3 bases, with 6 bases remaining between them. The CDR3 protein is CASSLEGDTEAFF. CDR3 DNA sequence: TGTGCCAGCAGCTTAGAGGGGGACACTGAAGCTTTCTTT.

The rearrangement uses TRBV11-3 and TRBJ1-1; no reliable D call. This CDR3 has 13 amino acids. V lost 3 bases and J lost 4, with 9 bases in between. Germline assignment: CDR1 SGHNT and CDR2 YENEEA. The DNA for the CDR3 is TGTGCCAGCAGCTTCTGGCTTGGCACTGAAGCTTTCTTT. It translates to CASSFWLGTEAFF. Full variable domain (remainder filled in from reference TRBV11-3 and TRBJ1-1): EAGVVQSPRYKIIEKKQPVAFWCNPISGHNTLYWYLQNLGQGPELLIRYENEEAVDDSQLPKDRFSAERLKGVDSTLKIQPAELGDSAVYLCASSFWLGTEAFFGQGTRLTVV.

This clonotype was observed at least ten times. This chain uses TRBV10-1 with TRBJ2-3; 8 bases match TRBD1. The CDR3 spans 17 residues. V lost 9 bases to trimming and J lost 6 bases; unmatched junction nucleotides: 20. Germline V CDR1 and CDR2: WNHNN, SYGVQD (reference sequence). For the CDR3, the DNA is TGCGCCAGTTCCCCAGGGGGCTCAGGATCAGTACTTGATACGCAGTATTTT. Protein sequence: CASSPGGSGSVLDTQYF.

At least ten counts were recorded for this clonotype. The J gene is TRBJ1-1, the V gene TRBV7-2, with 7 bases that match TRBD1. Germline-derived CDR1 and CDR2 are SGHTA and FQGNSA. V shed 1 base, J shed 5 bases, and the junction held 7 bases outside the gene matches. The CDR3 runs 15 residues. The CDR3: CASSLVVRGGTEAFF. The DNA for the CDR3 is TGTGCCAGCAGCTTAGTAGTCAGGGGGGGGACTGAAGCTTTCTTT.

CDR3 loop: CASKSRSSSYEQYF. CDR3 DNA: TGTGCCAGCAAGAGTCGGTCGAGCTCCTACGAGCAGTACTTC. This rearrangement joins TRBV6-5 to TRBJ2-7, with no clear D. The V end lost 7 bases, the J end lost 0 bases, and 13 bases lay between the germline ends. Germline values: CDR1 MNHEY, CDR2 SVGAGI. The CDR3 contains 14 residues.